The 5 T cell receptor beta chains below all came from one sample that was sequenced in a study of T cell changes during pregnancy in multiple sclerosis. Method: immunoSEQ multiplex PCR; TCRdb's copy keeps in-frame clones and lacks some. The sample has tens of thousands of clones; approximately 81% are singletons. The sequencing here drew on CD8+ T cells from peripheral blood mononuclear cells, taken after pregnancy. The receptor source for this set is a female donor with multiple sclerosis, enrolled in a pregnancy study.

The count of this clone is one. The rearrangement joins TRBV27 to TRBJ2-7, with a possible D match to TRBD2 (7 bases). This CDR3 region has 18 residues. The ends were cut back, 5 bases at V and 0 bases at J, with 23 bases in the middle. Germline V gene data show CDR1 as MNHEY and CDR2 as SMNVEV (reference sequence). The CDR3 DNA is TGTGCCAGCAGTACTTATAAAGAGGAGGGGGGGTACTCCTACGAGCAGTACTTC. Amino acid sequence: CASSTYKEEGGYSYEQYF.

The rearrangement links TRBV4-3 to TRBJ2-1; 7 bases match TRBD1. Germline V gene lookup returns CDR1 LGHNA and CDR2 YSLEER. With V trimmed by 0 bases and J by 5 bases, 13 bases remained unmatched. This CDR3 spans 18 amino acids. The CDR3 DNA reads TGCGCCAGCAGCCAAGACTTCTGGCGACAGGGAACGAACAATGAGCAGTTCTTC. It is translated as CASSQDFWRQGTNNEQFF.

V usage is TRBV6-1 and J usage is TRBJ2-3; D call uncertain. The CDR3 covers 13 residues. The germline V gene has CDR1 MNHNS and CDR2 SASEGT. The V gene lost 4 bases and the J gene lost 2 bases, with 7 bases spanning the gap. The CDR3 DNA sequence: TGTGCCAGCAGTGGCAGGATCACAGATACGCAGTATTTT. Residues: CASSGRITDTQYF.

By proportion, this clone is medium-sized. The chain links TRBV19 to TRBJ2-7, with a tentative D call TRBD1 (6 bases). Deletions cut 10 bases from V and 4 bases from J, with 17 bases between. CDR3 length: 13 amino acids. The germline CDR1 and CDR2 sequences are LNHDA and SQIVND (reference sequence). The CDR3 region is CATSAGDIYEQYF. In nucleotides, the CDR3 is TGTGCCACCTCGGCAGGGGACATATACGAGCAGTACTTC. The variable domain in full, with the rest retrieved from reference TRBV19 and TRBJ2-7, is DGGITQSPKYLFRKEGQNVTLSCEQNLNHDAMYWYRQDPGQGLRLIYYSQIVNDFQKGDIAEGYSVSREKKESFPLTVTSAQKNPTAFYLCATSAGDIYEQYFGPGTRLTVT.

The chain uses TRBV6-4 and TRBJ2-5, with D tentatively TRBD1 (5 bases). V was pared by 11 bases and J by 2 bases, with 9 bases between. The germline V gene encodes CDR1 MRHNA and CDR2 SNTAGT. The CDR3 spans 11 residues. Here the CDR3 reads CAGAPQETQYF. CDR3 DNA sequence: TGTGCCGGGGCCCCACAAGAGACCCAGTACTTC.